A single sample is the source of the 21 T cell receptor beta chains below, sequenced in a study of blood T cell repertoires in COVID-19. The repertoire was sequenced with immunoSEQ multiplex PCR; TCRdb's copy has only in-frame clones and lacks some. The data contain around 220,000 clones, roughly 80% of them singletons. The sample consisted of peripheral blood. Every receptor here comes from a woman at least 80 years old with acute or convalescent COVID-19.

The chain employs TRBV19 and TRBJ2-3, with 8 positions matching TRBD1. The CDR3 totals 15 residues. Germline CDR1 is LNHDA and CDR2 is SQIVND (reference sequence). The junction had 6 bases not matched to a gene; V was cut back by 5 bases and J by 2 bases. The CDR3 DNA is TGTGCCAGTAGTGAGGACAGGGAGTACACAGATACGCAGTATTTT. Translating it yields CASSEDREYTDTQYF.

The rearrangement uses TRBV5-1 and TRBJ2-7; maybe TRBD2 (5 bases). The germline CDR1 and CDR2 sequences are SGHRS and YFSETQ. V was trimmed by 4 bases and J by 5 bases, leaving 22 bases between them. CDR3 size: 16 residues. The CDR3 loop reads CASSTMDGLPWNEQYF. CDR3 bases: TGCGCCAGCAGCACCATGGACGGACTGCCCTGGAACGAGCAGTACTTC.

As for this clone: The sample holds other DNA sequences that translate to the same CDR3. V gene TRBV19 combines with J gene TRBJ1-1; 7 bases line up with TRBD1. V shed 4 bases and J 4 bases; nucleotides not matched to a gene: 3. CDR3 length: 13 amino acids. Germline V lookup: CDR1 LNHDA, CDR2 SQIVND (reference sequence). This chain's CDR3 is CASSSQGGTEAFF. The CDR3 bases are TGTGCCAGTAGTAGTCAGGGGGGCACTGAAGCTTTCTTT.

In this sample, this clone turned up a few times. The chain carries TRBV19 and TRBJ1-1, with a tentative D call TRBD1 (6 bases). The V end was cut by 0 bases, the J end by 5 bases, with 16 bases between. The CDR3 is 16 amino acids. Looked up from germline, CDR1 is LNHDA and CDR2 is SQIVND (reference sequence). CDR3 bases: TGTGCCAGTAGTATAGATCATGCGGGGGGGCAAACTGAAGCTTTCTTT. It specifies CASSIDHAGGQTEAFF.

This clone was detected only a few times. The chain recombines TRBV7-2 with TRBJ2-7; 12 bases are shared with TRBD2. The CDR3 sequence is 18 residues long. J was trimmed by 2 bases and V by 3 bases; bases with no gene match: 11. CDR1 SGHTA and CDR2 FQGNSA come from the germline V gene. CDR3 sequence: CASSFPKTSGSFAYEQYF. CDR3 DNA sequence: TGTGCCAGCAGCTTCCCGAAGACTAGCGGGAGTTTTGCCTACGAGCAGTACTTC.

The rearrangement uses TRBV3-1 (or the pseudogene TRBV3-2) and TRBJ1-3; D may be TRBD1 (5 bases). The CDR3 runs 14 residues. Trimming left V 3 bases short and J 10 bases short, with 16 bases between. Per germline, CDR1 LGHDT and CDR2 YNNKEL (reference sequence). The CDR3 loop is CASSQAYMGGTIYF. The CDR3 region has the DNA TGTGCCAGCAGCCAGGCGTATATGGGGGGAACCATATATTTT.

This clone was observed a few times. The chain links TRBV10-3 to TRBJ2-5; D is ambiguous. The CDR3 contains 13 residues. V was pared by 6 bases and J by 5 bases, with 13 bases between. Germline values: CDR1 ENHRY, CDR2 SYGVKD. DNA for the CDR3: TGTGCCATCAGGCAGGCCCCTTGGGAGACCCAGTACTTC. It yields the protein CAIRQAPWETQYF.

The V gene is TRBV18, the J gene TRBJ2-3; weak D call: TRBD1 (5 bases). The CDR3 consists of 16 residues. Germline CDR1 KGHSH, CDR2 LQKENI. Trimming stripped 0 bases from V and 6 bases from J, with 16 bases between. CDR3 residues: CASSPPIGRAADTQYF. CDR3 nucleotide sequence: TGTGCCAGCTCACCACCTATTGGCAGGGCGGCTGATACGCAGTATTTT.

The gene calls are TRBV19 and TRBJ2-1; 10 bases are shared with TRBD2. V lost 4 bases to trimming and J lost 4 bases; unmatched junction nucleotides: 16. CDR1 LNHDA and CDR2 SQIVND come from the germline V gene (reference sequence). The CDR3 totals 19 residues. In DNA form, the CDR3 reads TGTGCCAGTAGTACCCTTGACCATCCTAGCGGGGGCCTATACAATGAGCAGTTCTTC. As protein: CASSTLDHPSGGLYNEQFF.

The sample holds one count of this clone. The chain recombines TRBV5-1 with TRBJ2-1, with D possibly TRBD1 on 6 matching bases. CDR1 and CDR2 (germline): SGHRS, YFSETQ. V lost 2 bases to trimming and J lost 6 bases, with 15 bases between them. This CDR3 is built from 15 residues. The CDR3 sequence is CASSLGRGRGNEQFF. Written as DNA, the CDR3 is TGCGCCAGCAGCTTAGGCAGGGGACGTGGCAATGAGCAGTTCTTC.

V is TRBV6-5 and J is TRBJ1-2; perhaps TRBD1 as D (5 bases). The V gene's germline CDR1 is MNHEY and CDR2 SVGAGI. This CDR3 contains 15 residues. The V end lost 8 bases, the J end lost 8 bases, and 24 bases lay between the germline ends. The CDR3 region is CASSTPWEGISGYTF. DNA for the CDR3: TGTGCCAGCTCTACCCCGTGGGAGGGGATAAGCGGCTACACCTTC.

The chain is built from TRBV7-3 and TRBJ2-5, with TRBD2 as a possible D gene (5 bases). This CDR3 is built from 14 residues. V was clipped by 3 bases and J by 4 bases, with 12 bases between them. The germline V gene encodes CDR1 SGHTA and CDR2 FQGTGA. CDR3 nucleotide sequence: TGTGCCAGCAGCTTCGGGGAAGCCGGAGAGACCCAGTACTTC. This encodes CASSFGEAGETQYF.

The genes are TRBV9 and TRBJ1-2, with D possibly being TRBD1 (6 bases). Germline V gene data show CDR1 as SGDLS and CDR2 as YYNGEE. CDR3 length: 17 residues. Between the trimmed V and J ends, which lost 0 bases and 7 bases, there was a span of 22 bases. CDR3 region: CASSVDPLGGDISGYTF. As DNA, the CDR3 is TGTGCCAGCAGCGTAGACCCTCTTGGGGGCGACATTTCTGGCTACACCTTC.

The chain is built from TRBV9 and TRBJ1-6; D unclear. The length of the CDR3 is 14 residues. Germline V gives CDR1 SGDLS, CDR2 YYNGEE. V was pared by 3 bases and J by 10 bases, with 14 bases between. This CDR3 is CASSAFSGESPLHF. CDR3 coding DNA: TGTGCCAGCAGCGCCTTCTCCGGGGAGTCACCCCTCCACTTT.

The V call is TRBV18, the J call TRBJ2-7, with TRBD1 as a possible D gene (6 bases). The V and J ends lost 6 bases and 4 bases respectively, with 13 bases between them. Germline V CDR1 and CDR2: KGHSH, LQKENI. This CDR3 is built from 13 residues. The CDR3 here is CASSGTKGYEQYF. The CDR3 DNA is TGTGCCAGCTCCGGGACAAAGGGGTACGAGCAGTACTTC.

V is TRBV10-3 and J is TRBJ1-4; no firm D call. CDR1 and CDR2 from the germline V gene are ENHRY and SYGVKD. Trimming cost V 2 bases and J 10 bases, with 14 bases left between them. CDR3 length: 14 residues. CDR3 sequence: CAISERQAEGKLFF. The CDR3 DNA is TGTGCCATCAGTGAGCGTCAGGCTGAGGGAAAACTGTTTTTT.

The V call is TRBV4-1, the J call TRBJ1-5; possibly TRBD1 for D (5 bases). Germline loops: CDR1 MGHRA, CDR2 YSYEKL. The V end lost 1 base, the J end lost 0 bases, and 7 bases lay between the germline ends. This CDR3 spans 15 amino acids. DNA of the CDR3: TGCGCCAGCAGCCAAGGTGGACATAGCAATCAGCCCCAGCATTTT. It translates to CASSQGGHSNQPQHF.

In its sample, this clone was seen a few times. This chain uses TRBV12-3 or TRBV12-4 with TRBJ2-1; D unclear. The CDR3 contains 12 residues. V gave up 5 bases and J gave up 9 bases, with 11 bases separating them. CDR3 amino acids: CASSPAIGEQFF. The CDR3 region has the DNA TGTGCCAGCAGTCCCGCTATTGGTGAGCAGTTCTTC.

This chain connects TRBV30 to TRBJ2-3; possible D gene TRBD2, 5 bases. Trimming left V 3 bases short and J 3 bases short, with 10 bases between. This CDR3 contains 13 residues. Germline values: CDR1 GTSNPN, CDR2 SVGIG (reference sequence). CDR3 sequence reads: CAWRGRGTDTQYF. The CDR3 nucleotides read TGTGCCTGGAGGGGCCGGGGTACAGATACGCAGTATTTT.

The V and J genes are TRBV2 and TRBJ1-4, with 8 bases that match TRBD1. The germline CDR1 and CDR2 sequences are SNHLY and FYNNEI. Trimming cost V 6 bases and J 8 bases; bases outside gene matches: 11. The CDR3 has 15 residues. In DNA, the CDR3 is TGTGCCAGCAGGGACAGGGAGTACAAATGGGAAAAACTGTTTTTT. Its protein product is CASRDREYKWEKLFF.

The CDR3, as DNA: TGTGCCAGCAGCCAAACTCCCAATCAGCCCCAGCATTTT. Translating it yields CASSQTPNQPQHF. J is TRBJ1-5 and V is TRBV3-1 (or the pseudogene TRBV3-2); no clear D. The CDR3 loop spans 13 amino acids. The V gene lost 2 bases and the J gene lost 3 bases, with 5 bases spanning the gap. Germline CDR1 is LGHDT and CDR2 is YNNKEL (reference sequence).